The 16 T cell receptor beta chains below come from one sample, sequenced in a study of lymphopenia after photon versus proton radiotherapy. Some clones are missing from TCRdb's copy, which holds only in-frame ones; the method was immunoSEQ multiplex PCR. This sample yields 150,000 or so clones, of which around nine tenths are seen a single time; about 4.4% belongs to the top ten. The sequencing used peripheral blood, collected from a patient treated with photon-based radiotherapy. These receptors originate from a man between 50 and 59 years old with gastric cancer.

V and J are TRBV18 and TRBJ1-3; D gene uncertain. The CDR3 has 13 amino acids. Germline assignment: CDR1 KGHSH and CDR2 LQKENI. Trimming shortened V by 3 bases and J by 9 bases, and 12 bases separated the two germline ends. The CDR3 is CASSPGSLATIYF. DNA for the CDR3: TGTGCCAGCTCACCGGGAAGCTTAGCCACCATATATTTT.

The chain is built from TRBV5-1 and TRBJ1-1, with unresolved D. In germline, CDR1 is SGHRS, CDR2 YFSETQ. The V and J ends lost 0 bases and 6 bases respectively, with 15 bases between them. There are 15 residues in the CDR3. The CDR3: CASSLVGVQYAEAFF. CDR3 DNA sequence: TGCGCCAGCAGCTTGGTCGGGGTTCAATACGCTGAAGCTTTCTTT.

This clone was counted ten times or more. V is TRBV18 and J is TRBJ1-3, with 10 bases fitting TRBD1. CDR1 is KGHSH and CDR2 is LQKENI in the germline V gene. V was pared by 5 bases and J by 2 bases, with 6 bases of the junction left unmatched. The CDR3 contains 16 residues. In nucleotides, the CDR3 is TGTGCCAGCTCATTCACGGGACAGGGGCCTGGAAACACCATATATTTT. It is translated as CASSFTGQGPGNTIYF.

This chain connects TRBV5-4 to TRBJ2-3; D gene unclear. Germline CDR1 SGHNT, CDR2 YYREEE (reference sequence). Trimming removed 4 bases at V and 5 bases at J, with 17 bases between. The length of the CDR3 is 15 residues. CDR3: CASSLLGETGDTQYF. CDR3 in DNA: TGTGCCAGCAGCCTCCTAGGTGAGACGGGAGATACGCAGTATTTT.

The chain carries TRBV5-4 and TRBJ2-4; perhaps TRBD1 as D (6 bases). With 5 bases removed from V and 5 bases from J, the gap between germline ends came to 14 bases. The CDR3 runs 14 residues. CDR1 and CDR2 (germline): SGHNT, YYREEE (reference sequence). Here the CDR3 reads CASRSDSVQNIQYF. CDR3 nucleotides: TGTGCCAGCAGATCGGACAGCGTACAAAACATTCAGTACTTC.

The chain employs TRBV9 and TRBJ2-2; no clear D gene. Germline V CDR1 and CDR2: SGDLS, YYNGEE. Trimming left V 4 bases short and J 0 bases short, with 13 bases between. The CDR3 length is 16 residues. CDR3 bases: TGTGCCAGCAGCTCCCGGTACCGGTCGAACACCGGGGAGCTGTTTTTT. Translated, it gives CASSSRYRSNTGELFF.

The CDR3 sequence: CSVSNGGGNTEAFF. The CDR3 bases are TGCAGCGTCAGTAACGGGGGAGGGAACACTGAAGCTTTCTTT. The gene calls are TRBV29-1 and TRBJ1-1; tentatively, D is TRBD1 (5 bases). The V gene lost 6 bases and the J gene lost 1 base, with 15 bases spanning the gap. The germline CDR1 and CDR2 sequences are SQVTM and ANQGSEA. This CDR3 comprises 14 residues.

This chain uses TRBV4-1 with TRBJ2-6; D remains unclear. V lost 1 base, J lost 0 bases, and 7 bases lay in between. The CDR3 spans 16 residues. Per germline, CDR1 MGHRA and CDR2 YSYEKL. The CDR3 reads CASSQAVSSGANVLTF. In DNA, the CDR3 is TGCGCCAGCAGCCAAGCGGTGAGCTCTGGGGCCAACGTCCTGACTTTC.

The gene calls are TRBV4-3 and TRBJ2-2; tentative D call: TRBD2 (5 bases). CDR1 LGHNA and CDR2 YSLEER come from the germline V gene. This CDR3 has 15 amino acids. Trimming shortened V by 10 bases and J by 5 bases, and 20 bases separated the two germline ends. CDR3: CATTPSLARTGELFF. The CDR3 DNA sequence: TGCGCCACCACCCCTAGTTTAGCGCGGACCGGGGAGCTGTTTTTT.

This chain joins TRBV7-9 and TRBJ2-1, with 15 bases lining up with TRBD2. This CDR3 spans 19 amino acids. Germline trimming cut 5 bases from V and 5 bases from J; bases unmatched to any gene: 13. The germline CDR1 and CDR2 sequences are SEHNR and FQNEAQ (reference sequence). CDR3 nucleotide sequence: TGTGCCAGCAGCCCACCGAGGACTAGCGGGAGGGAAGAGGACAATGAGCAGTTCTTC. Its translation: CASSPPRTSGREEDNEQFF.

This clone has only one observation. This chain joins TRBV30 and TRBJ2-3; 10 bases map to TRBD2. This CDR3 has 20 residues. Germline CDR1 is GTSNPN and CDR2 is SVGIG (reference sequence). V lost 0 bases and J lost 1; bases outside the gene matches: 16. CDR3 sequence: CAWSVGLAGVFIRGTDTQYF. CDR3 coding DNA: TGTGCCTGGAGTGTGGGGCTAGCGGGAGTCTTTATCCGGGGCACAGATACGCAGTATTTT. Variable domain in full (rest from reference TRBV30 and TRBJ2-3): SQTIHQWPATLVQPVGSPLSLECTVEGTSNPNLYWYRQAAGRGLQLLFYSVGIGQISSEVPQNLSASRPQDRQFILSSKKLLLSDSGFYLCAWSVGLAGVFIRGTDTQYFGPGTRLTVL.

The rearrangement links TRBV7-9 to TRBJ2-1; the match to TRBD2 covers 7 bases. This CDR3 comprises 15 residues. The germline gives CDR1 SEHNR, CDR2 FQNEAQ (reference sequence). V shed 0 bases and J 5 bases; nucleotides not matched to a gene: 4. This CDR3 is CASSLASGRNNEQFF. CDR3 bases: TGTGCCAGCAGCTTAGCTAGCGGGCGCAACAATGAGCAGTTCTTC.

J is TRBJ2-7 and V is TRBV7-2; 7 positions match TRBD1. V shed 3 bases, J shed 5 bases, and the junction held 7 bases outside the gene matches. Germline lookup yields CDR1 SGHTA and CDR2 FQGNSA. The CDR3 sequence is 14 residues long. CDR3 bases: TGTGCCAGCAGCTTTACGACAGGGCACCACGAGCAGTACTTC. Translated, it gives CASSFTTGHHEQYF.

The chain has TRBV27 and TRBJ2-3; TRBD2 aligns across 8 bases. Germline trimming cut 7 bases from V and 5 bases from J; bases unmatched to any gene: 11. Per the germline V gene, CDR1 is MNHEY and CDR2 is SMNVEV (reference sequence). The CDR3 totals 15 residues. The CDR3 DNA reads TGTGCCAGCATCACCCGAGCGGGAGAGGGAGATACGCAGTATTTT. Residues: CASITRAGEGDTQYF.

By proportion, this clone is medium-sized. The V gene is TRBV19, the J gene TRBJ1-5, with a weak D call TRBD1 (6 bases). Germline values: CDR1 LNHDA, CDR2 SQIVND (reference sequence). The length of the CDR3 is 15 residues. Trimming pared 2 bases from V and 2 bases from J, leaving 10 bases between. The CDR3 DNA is TGTGCCAGTAGTATACACTCAGGGGGCAATCAGCCCCAGCATTTT. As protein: CASSIHSGGNQPQHF.

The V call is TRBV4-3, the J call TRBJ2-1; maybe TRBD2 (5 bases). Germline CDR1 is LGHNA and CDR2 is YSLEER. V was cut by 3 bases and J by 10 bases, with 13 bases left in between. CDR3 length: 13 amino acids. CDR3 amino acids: CASSQYRAEEQFF. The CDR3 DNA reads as TGCGCCAGCAGCCAGTATAGAGCGGAAGAGCAGTTCTTC.